The 9 T cell receptor beta chains in this list originate from one sample, sequenced in a study of regulatory T cells in long-lasting Graves disease. As to time point: newly diagnosed GD, antithyroid drugs for less than 3 months. From PBMCs, RNA was extracted and then used to make the TCR library. The authors built TCR beta libraries using iRepertoire HTBI primers and Arm-PCR of CDR3 regions. TCRdb called the multiplex PCR reads again in MiXCR, with one record for every CDR3 protein. The table includes around 450,000 distinct CDR3 sequences, roughly 15% detected once. These data were also filed under a second study, of T cells in Graves' hyperthyroidism and ophthalmopathy.

The specimen was peripheral blood mononuclear cells (PBMCs), collected at new diagnosis, from a patient treated with antithyroid drugs. These receptors all come from a woman aged 40-49 years with Graves disease.

This clonotype appeared many times. V is TRBV29-1 and J is TRBJ1-2; tentative D call: TRBD1 (5 bases). V lost 3 bases, J lost 3 bases, and 11 bases lay in between. This CDR3 comprises 13 residues. Germline assignment: CDR1 SQVTM and CDR2 ANQGSEA. The CDR3 loop is CSVDEGRHYGYTF. The CDR3 nucleotides are TGCAGCGTTGATGAGGGGCGTCACTATGGCTACACCTTC. Variable domain in full (rest from reference TRBV29-1 and TRBJ1-2): SAVISQKPSRDICQRGTSLTIQCQVDSQVTMMFWYRQQPGQSLTLIATANQGSEATYESGFVIDKFPISRPNLTFSTLTVSNMSPEDSSIYLCSVDEGRHYGYTFGSGTRLTVV.

This clonotype was seen repeatedly, ten times or more. This chain connects TRBV6-5 to TRBJ1-6; possible D gene TRBD1, 5 bases. The V gene lost 0 bases and the J gene lost 8 bases, with 8 bases spanning the gap. The CDR3 has 14 amino acids. The germline gives CDR1 MNHEY, CDR2 SVGAGI. CDR3 DNA sequence: TGTGCCAGCAGTTACTCGACGGGGGATTCACCCCTCCACTTT. This encodes CASSYSTGDSPLHF.

On this clonotype: A much larger clone differs from this one at a single base, so this may be a read error. The rearrangement links TRBV19 to TRBJ2-7, with D possibly matching TRBD2 (6 bases). Germline V CDR1 and CDR2: LNHDA, SQIVND (reference sequence). The CDR3 contains 14 residues. CDR3 in DNA: TGTGCCGGTAGTATGGAGGAGGGATGGTACGAGCAGTACTTC. Encoded protein: CAGSMEEGWYEQYF.

Of note for this clonotype: A far larger clone is one nucleotide away, so this likely arose from a read error. This chain links TRBV2 with TRBJ2-5; 8 nucleotides agree with TRBD1. The end of the DNA aligns better with TRBJ2-1, so the J call may be wrong. This CDR3 has 14 residues. The germline V gene encodes CDR1 SNHLY and CDR2 FYNNEI. The CDR3 nucleotides read TGTGCCAGCAGGGGGTCAGGGGGCATGGATGAGCAGTTCTTC. It translates to CASRGSGGMDEQFF.

J is TRBJ2-2 and V is TRBV12-3 or TRBV12-4, with 11 nucleotides matching TRBD2. With 6 bases clipped from V and 4 bases from J, the junction kept 4 bases outside the gene matches. This CDR3 region has 15 residues. The CDR3 DNA reads TGTGCCAGCAGAGGGACTAGCGGACTCACCGGGGAGCTGTTTTTT. Translating it yields CASRGTSGLTGELFF.

The sample holds many counts of this clonotype. The chain has TRBV12-5 and TRBJ2-7, with TRBD1 as a possible D gene (5 bases). Germline V gene data show CDR1 as LGHNT and CDR2 as FRNRAP. V was pared by 1 base and J by 7 bases, with 23 bases between. CDR3 size: 17 residues. Here the CDR3 DNA reads TGTGCTAGTGGTTTGGGACAGAGTGAGCACACGTCGGAAGAGCAGTACTTC. It translates to CASGLGQSEHTSEEQYF.

This clonotype has a count of ten or more. This chain joins TRBV7-2 and TRBJ2-5; tentative D call: TRBD2 (5 bases). V gave up 4 bases and J gave up 1 base, with 13 bases separating them. This CDR3 is built from 15 residues. Per the germline V gene, CDR1 is SGHTA and CDR2 is FQGNSA. As DNA, the CDR3 is TGTGCCAGCAGCTCTAGGGCCGGGATCCAAGAGACCCAGTACTTC. This encodes CASSSRAGIQETQYF. Supplemented by reference TRBV7-2 and TRBJ2-5, the full variable domain reads GAGVSQSPSNKVTEKGKDVELRCDPISGHTALYWYRQSLGQGLEFLIYFQGNSAPDKSGLPSDRFSAERTGGSVSTLTIQRTQQEDSAVYLCASSSRAGIQETQYFGPGTRLLVL.

This clonotype was seen ten or more times. V usage is TRBV11-3 and J usage is TRBJ1-2, with TRBD1 matching over 8 bases. Germline V gene sequence: CDR1 SGHNT, CDR2 YENEEA. The V and J ends lost 5 bases and 8 bases, in that order; junction bases with no gene match: 13. The CDR3 is made up of 15 amino acids. CDR3 sequence reads: CASSPNRDRSGGYTF. Written as DNA, the CDR3 is TGTGCCAGCAGCCCTAACCGGGACAGGTCTGGCGGCTACACCTTC.

As to this clonotype: This likely came from a read error, as a far larger clone is one base away. The J gene is TRBJ2-1, the V gene TRBV6-1; TRBD2 aligns across 8 bases. Trimming removed 3 bases from V and 8 bases from J; junction bases left unmatched: 12. Germline V CDR1 and CDR2: MNHNS, SASEGT. CDR3 length: 16 residues. CDR3 coding DNA: TGTGCCAGCAGTGAGTCCGGGCCAGCGGGAGCGGATGAGCAGTTCTTC. Its translation: CASSESGPAGADEQFF.